The next 12 T cell receptor beta chains were all read from a single sample in a study of CD8 T cells in Susac syndrome (dated by TCRdb to between 2017 and 2020). Libraries came from the immunoSEQ multiplex PCR assay. RNA was extracted using the RNeasy kit, and roughly 0.5 to 1 microgram was reverse transcribed with random hexamers. TCRdb reanalyzed the raw reads on its own, using fastp at Q25 for trimming and MiXCR for clone calling, and kept in-frame beta chains. Rows with one shared CDR3 protein collapse into an entry with the most common genes and DNA. The sample profile shows about 180,000 distinct CDR3 sequences; 95% of them were found once. Jointly, the top ten make up approximately 0.088% of the sample. The specimen sequenced was CD4+ T cells from PBMCs. Source of these receptors: a human donor with multiple sclerosis.

The chain is built from TRBV5-4 and TRBJ1-2, with a tentative D call TRBD1 (5 bases). The length of the CDR3 is 12 residues. CDR1 and CDR2 (germline): SGHNT, YYREEE (reference sequence). V lost 1 base, J lost 8 bases, and 9 bases lay in between. The CDR3 coding sequence is TGTGCCAGCAGCTTGATGGGGACCGGCTACACCTTC. Amino acid sequence: CASSLMGTGYTF. Based on the CDR3 plus reference TRBV5-4 and TRBJ1-2, the full variable domain is ETGVTQSPTHLIKTRGQQVTLRCSSQSGHNTVSWYQQALGQGPQFIFQYYREEENGRGNFPPRFSGLQFPNYSSELNVNALELDDSALYLCASSLMGTGYTFGSGTRLTVV.

The chain employs TRBV16 and TRBJ1-5; a possible D gene is TRBD1 (5 bases). Trimming left V 1 base short and J 0 bases short, with 13 bases between. Germline CDR1 reads KGHSY; CDR2 reads FQNENV. This CDR3 region has 17 residues. The CDR3 region is CASSQFVAGDSNQPQHF. In DNA, the CDR3 is TGTGCCAGCAGCCAATTCGTCGCGGGGGATAGCAATCAGCCCCAGCATTTT.

The chain links TRBV20-1 to TRBJ2-7; D gene ambiguous. The CDR3 runs to 11 residues. Trimming took off 7 bases at V and 3 bases at J, with 10 bases between the two ends. CDR1 is DFQATT, CDR2 SNEGSKA, per germline (reference sequence). The CDR3 is CSGPYFYEQYF. For the CDR3, the DNA is TGCAGTGGTCCATACTTCTACGAGCAGTACTTC.

This rearrangement joins TRBV5-4 to TRBJ2-3, with TRBD2 identical over 8 bases. CDR1 and CDR2 from the germline V gene are SGHNT and YYREEE (reference sequence). Unmatched junction bases numbered 10, after V lost 4 bases and J lost 6 bases. The CDR3 contains 15 residues. The CDR3 bases are TGTGCCAGCAGCCCGGAGATGGCGGGGGGTGATACGCAGTATTTT. Its translation is CASSPEMAGGDTQYF.

The rearrangement links TRBV7-9 to TRBJ1-2, with 7 bases aligning to TRBD1. With V trimmed by 5 bases and J by 8 bases, 11 bases remained unmatched. Germline V lookup: CDR1 SEHNR, CDR2 FQNEAQ (reference sequence). CDR3 length: 14 residues. CDR3 sequence reads: CASSRQGLPGGYTF. CDR3 sequence (DNA): TGTGCCAGCAGCCGACAGGGCCTACCTGGGGGCTACACCTTC.

The chain links TRBV3-1 to TRBJ2-3, with TRBD1 as a possible D gene (5 bases). In germline, CDR1 is LGHDT, CDR2 YNNKEL (reference sequence). Deletions cut 3 bases from V and 3 bases from J, with 10 bases between. The CDR3 contains 14 residues. This CDR3 is CASSQTESTDTQYF. The CDR3 DNA reads TGTGCCAGCAGCCAGACAGAATCAACAGATACGCAGTATTTT.

This sequence joins TRBV4-1 and TRBJ1-1, with 7 nucleotides matching TRBD1. The CDR3 runs to 12 residues. Germline CDR1 is MGHRA and CDR2 is YSYEKL. Trimming removed 0 bases from V and 9 bases from J; junction bases left unmatched: 1. The CDR3 region is CASSQETGQAFF. The DNA for the CDR3 is TGCGCCAGCAGCCAAGAGACAGGGCAAGCTTTCTTT.

The chain has TRBV6-6 and TRBJ1-5; no clear D gene. V was trimmed by 2 bases and J by 1 base, leaving 9 bases between them. Looked up from germline, CDR1 is MNHNY and CDR2 is SVGAGI (reference sequence). The CDR3 has 15 residues. The CDR3 nucleotides are TGTGCCAGCAGTTACCTCGACATCAGCAATCAGCCCCAGCATTTT. Encoded protein: CASSYLDISNQPQHF.

The chain is built from TRBV10-3 and TRBJ1-1; tentatively, D is TRBD1 (5 bases). The length of the CDR3 is 13 residues. The V end lost 11 bases, the J end lost 4 bases, and 17 bases lay between the germline ends. The germline gives CDR1 ENHRY, CDR2 SYGVKD. CDR3 region: CALLRDGSTEAFF. The CDR3 nucleotides are TGTGCCTTGCTTAGGGACGGAAGCACTGAAGCTTTCTTT.

The rearrangement uses TRBV27 and TRBJ2-7; TRBD2 might be the D (6 bases). The CDR3 spans 15 residues. The germline gives CDR1 MNHEY, CDR2 SMNVEV (reference sequence). The ends were cut back, 1 base at V and 2 bases at J, with 12 bases in the middle. The CDR3 here is CASSLYQEGTYEQYF. DNA for the CDR3: TGTGCCAGCAGTTTATATCAGGAGGGAACCTACGAGCAGTACTTC.

This clonotype was recorded once. The J gene is TRBJ1-1, the V gene TRBV5-1; tentative D call: TRBD1 (5 bases). The CDR3 runs to 14 residues. V lost 2 bases and J lost 3, with 11 bases in between. CDR1 and CDR2 from the germline V gene are SGHRS and YFSETQ. CDR3 bases: TGCGCCAGCAGCTTTGCACCGGGGGACACTGAAGCTTTCTTT. It is translated as CASSFAPGDTEAFF.

In DNA form, the CDR3 reads TGTGCCAGCAGCTTACCGAGGACAGGTGTCTATGGCTACACCTTC. This encodes CASSLPRTGVYGYTF. This chain uses TRBV7-2 with TRBJ1-2, with TRBD1 matching over 7 bases. The CDR3 runs to 15 residues. Germline CDR1 is SGHTA and CDR2 is FQGNSA. V gave up 2 bases and J gave up 4 bases; unmatched junction bases: 7.